These 32 T cell receptor beta chains originate from one sample sequenced in a study of shared clonotypes between healthy human individuals. TCRdb's table, derived via immunoSEQ multiplex PCR, lists solely in-frame clones and lacks some. In the table there are over 150,000 clones, 66% of which are singletons. The sample was memory CD4+ T cells sorted from blood. Described subset: CD45RA-negative fraction. The receptors here all came from a man aged 30-40 years in good health.

For the CDR3, the DNA is TGCACCAGCAATCACCTAGCGGAAGCTAAGAATGAGCAGTTCTTC. Encoded protein: CTSNHLAEAKNEQFF. The chain carries TRBV1 and TRBJ2-1; TRBD2 was called by the table and not checked on the DNA. TRBV1 is assigned pseudogene status. This CDR3 has 15 residues.

The CDR3 is CASSLIQGNTGELFF. Here the CDR3 DNA reads TGCGCCAGCAGCTTAATACAGGGGAACACCGGGGAGCTGTTTTTT. The V gene is TRBV5-1, the J gene TRBJ2-2; D might be TRBD1 (6 bases). The V gene lost 2 bases and the J gene lost 1 base, with 9 bases spanning the gap. The CDR3 consists of 15 residues. Germline values: CDR1 SGHRS, CDR2 YFSETQ.

The chain is built from TRBV7-8 and TRBJ2-7; 10 nucleotides agree with TRBD1. Germline V gene data show CDR1 as SGHVS and CDR2 as FQNEAQ. CDR3 size: 15 residues. V gave up 5 bases and J gave up 0 bases; unmatched junction bases: 4. CDR3 region: CASSPDRGGSYEQYF. CDR3 nucleotides: TGTGCCAGCAGCCCGGACAGGGGGGGCTCCTACGAGCAGTACTTC.

This clone came up a few times. The chain combines TRBV18 with TRBJ1-2; perhaps TRBD1 as D (5 bases). CDR3 size: 15 residues. CDR1 is KGHSH, CDR2 LQKENI, per germline. V was cut by 6 bases and J by 8 bases, with 22 bases left in between. DNA of the CDR3: TGTGCCAGCTCCCGTATGGAAGGGGATATGGGCGGCTACACCTTC. Translated: CASSRMEGDMGGYTF.

The chain employs TRBV29-1 and TRBJ2-1; perhaps TRBD2 as D (5 bases). Germline V CDR1 and CDR2: SQVTM, ANQGSEA. The CDR3 is made up of 12 amino acids. Trimming took 7 bases from V and 9 from J, leaving 16 bases between them. CDR3 in DNA: TGCAGCGCAGCGGCCGGTGTTGTTGAGCAGTTCTTC. It is translated as CSAAAGVVEQFF.

The CDR3, as DNA: TGTGCCAGCTCACCACCTACACCGGACAGGGGCTATGGCTACACCTTC. Its protein is CASSPPTPDRGYGYTF. J is TRBJ1-2 and V is TRBV18; 9 positions agree with TRBD1. The CDR3 runs to 16 residues. V dropped 0 bases and J dropped 4; count of bases not matched to a gene: 6. Germline V gene data show CDR1 as KGHSH and CDR2 as LQKENI.

The J gene is TRBJ2-5, the V gene TRBV29-1; TRBD2 aligns across 8 bases. The CDR3 has 12 residues. CDR1 and CDR2 (germline): SQVTM, ANQGSEA. Trimming removed 7 bases from V and 4 bases from J; junction bases left unmatched: 5. CDR3 in DNA: TGCAGCGCCCGGGAGGGGCGAGAGACCCAGTACTTC. This gives the protein CSAREGRETQYF.

The gene calls are TRBV27 and TRBJ1-1, with unresolved D. Trimming pared 3 bases from V and 0 bases from J, leaving 8 bases between. Germline V gene lookup returns CDR1 MNHEY and CDR2 SMNVEV (reference sequence). This CDR3 is built from 14 residues. The CDR3 region has the DNA TGTGCCAGCAGTTTTATGGGGTTGAACACTGAAGCTTTCTTT. It codes for CASSFMGLNTEAFF.

Here the CDR3 reads CASSFRRGGSYYEQYF. DNA for the CDR3: TGTGCCAGCAGCTTCCGGCGCGGGGGGTCGTATTACGAGCAGTACTTC. The genes are TRBV5-6 and TRBJ2-7; 8 positions agree with TRBD2. This CDR3 has 16 residues. Losses at the gene ends were 2 bases for V and 4 bases for J; bases not matched to a gene: 11. Germline V gene data show CDR1 as SGHDT and CDR2 as YYEEEE. The full variable domain, completed using reference TRBV5-6 and TRBJ2-7, is DAGVTQSPTHLIKTRGQQVTLRCSPKSGHDTVSWYQQALGQGPQFIFQYYEEEERQRGNFPDRFSGHQFPNYSSELNVNALLLGDSALYLCASSFRRGGSYYEQYFGPGTRLTVT.

The V and J genes are TRBV28 and TRBJ1-2; D gene uncertain. Germline loops: CDR1 MDHEN, CDR2 SYDVKM. The CDR3 length is 13 residues. V was clipped by 2 bases and J by 6 bases, with 10 bases between them. The CDR3 spells CASSLIYQDGYTF. For the CDR3, the DNA is TGTGCCAGCAGTTTAATCTACCAGGATGGCTACACCTTC.

The chain combines TRBV4-3 with TRBJ2-7; D unresolved. The CDR3 sequence is 15 residues long. V gave up 0 bases and J gave up 3 bases, with 12 bases separating them. Germline CDR1 and CDR2: LGHNA and YSLEER. The CDR3 spells CASSQEGIVGYEQYF. The DNA of the CDR3 is TGCGCCAGCAGCCAAGAGGGGATAGTAGGCTACGAGCAGTACTTC.

The chain is built from TRBV10-3 and TRBJ2-1, with TRBD2 identical over 9 bases. With V trimmed by 8 bases and J by 5 bases, 4 bases remained unmatched. Germline loops: CDR1 ENHRY, CDR2 SYGVKD. There are 13 residues in the CDR3. CDR3 sequence (DNA): TGTGCCATCGGACTAGCGACAGACAATGAGCAGTTCTTC. It is translated as CAIGLATDNEQFF.

This clone was seen just once. The chain links TRBV28 to TRBJ1-5; D perhaps matches TRBD1 (5 bases). Germline V gene lookup returns CDR1 MDHEN and CDR2 SYDVKM. The ends were cut back, 7 bases at V and 6 bases at J, with 13 bases in the middle. The CDR3 covers 13 residues. The chain's CDR3 is CASMGGETQPQHF. The CDR3 nucleotides read TGTGCCAGCATGGGGGGTGAGACTCAGCCCCAGCATTTT.

This clone was seen more than once but under ten times. This chain links TRBV7-2 with TRBJ2-5; D ambiguous. The CDR3 covers 13 residues. V was pared by 6 bases and J by 3 bases, with 11 bases between. Germline values: CDR1 SGHTA, CDR2 FQGNSA. The CDR3 reads CASSYNRKETQYF. The DNA of the CDR3 is TGTGCCAGCAGTTACAACCGCAAAGAGACCCAGTACTTC.

V gene TRBV19 combines with J gene TRBJ2-7; TRBD1 matches at 10 bases. The V segment lost 7 bases and the J segment 2 bases; nucleotides outside the gene matches: 14. The CDR3 contains 17 residues. Germline V lookup: CDR1 LNHDA, CDR2 SQIVND (reference sequence). The CDR3 is CASTTGQGHDPTYEQYF. The CDR3 region has the DNA TGTGCCAGTACGACGGGACAGGGGCACGACCCGACCTACGAGCAGTACTTC.

The chain recombines TRBV25-1 with TRBJ2-2; tentatively, D is TRBD1 (6 bases). The V end lost 7 bases, the J end lost 5 bases, and 14 bases lay between the germline ends. Germline-derived CDR1 and CDR2 are MGHDK and SYGVNS. The CDR3 spans 14 residues. CDR3 DNA sequence: TGTGCCAGCACCCGAAACAGGGAGACCGGGGAGCTGTTTTTT. Protein sequence: CASTRNRETGELFF.

The V and J genes are TRBV29-1 and TRBJ1-1, with D tentatively TRBD1 (5 bases). V lost 5 bases and J 6 bases, leaving 16 bases between the germline ends. The CDR3 runs to 13 residues. Germline lookup yields CDR1 SQVTM and CDR2 ANQGSEA. The CDR3 nucleotides are TGCAGCGTTCTACGGGGACCGCGGGCTGAAGCTTTCTTT. Its protein is CSVLRGPRAEAFF.

Concerning this clone itself: A read error may produce the germline difference seen at one junction end. The chain recombines TRBV13 with TRBJ1-1, with D tentatively TRBD1 (5 bases). This CDR3 region has 16 residues. CDR1 and CDR2 (germline): PRHDT, FYEKMQ (reference sequence). Written as DNA, the CDR3 is TGTGCCAGCAGCGTAGGTCGTGGGGGGGTGCAAACTGAAGCTTTCTTT. It encodes CASSVGRGGVQTEAFF.

Details on this clone: A far larger clone is only one base removed, so a read error is likely. This chain uses TRBV6-1 with TRBJ2-7; a possible D gene is TRBD1 (6 bases). This CDR3 is built from 12 residues. V was cut by 5 bases and J by 2 bases, with 7 bases left in between. The germline V gene encodes CDR1 MNHNS and CDR2 SASEGT. The CDR3 loop is CASSRTAYEQYF. DNA of the CDR3: TGTGCCAGCAGTCGGACAGCCTACGAGCAGTACTTC.

This clone occurred a few times. The chain carries TRBV5-1 and TRBJ1-1; a weak D match, TRBD1 (5 bases). V was clipped by 0 bases and J by 3 bases, with 9 bases between them. The V gene's germline CDR1 is SGHRS and CDR2 YFSETQ. CDR3 length equals 14 residues. In nucleotides, the CDR3 is TGCGCCAGCAGCTTGGGGGGCGGGGACACTGAAGCTTTCTTT. It specifies CASSLGGGDTEAFF.

J is TRBJ1-4 and V is TRBV9; D is undetermined. Germline CDR1 and CDR2: SGDLS and YYNGEE. Between the trimmed V and J ends, which lost 4 bases and 8 bases, there was a span of 12 bases. The CDR3 has 13 residues. The DNA for the CDR3 is TGTGCCAGCAGCCCACACTCGGGGGAAAAACTGTTTTTT. It specifies CASSPHSGEKLFF.

CDR3 in amino acids: CASSSGQDYEQYF. DNA of the CDR3: TGTGCCAGCAGTTCCGGACAGGATTACGAGCAGTACTTC. The chain joins TRBV28 to TRBJ2-7, with 7 bases lining up with TRBD1. The CDR3 is made up of 13 amino acids. The junction had 4 bases not matched to a gene; V was cut back by 4 bases and J by 4 bases. Germline assignment: CDR1 MDHEN and CDR2 SYDVKM. Variable domain in full (rest from reference TRBV28 and TRBJ2-7): DVKVTQSSRYLVKRTGEKVFLECVQDMDHENMFWYRQDPGLGLRLIYFSYDVKMKEKGDIPEGYSVSREKKERFSLILESASTNQTSMYLCASSSGQDYEQYFGPGTRLTVT.

The rearrangement uses TRBV4-1 and TRBJ2-1, with 11 bases aligning to TRBD2. CDR1 is MGHRA, CDR2 YSYEKL, per germline. The CDR3 runs to 20 residues. Unmatched junction bases numbered 18, after V lost 5 bases and J lost 3 bases. The CDR3 sequence is CASSFRPGLADNRGYNEQFF. DNA of the CDR3: TGCGCCAGCAGCTTCCGACCGGGACTAGCGGACAACAGAGGCTACAATGAGCAGTTCTTC.

This clone came up a few times. The chain links TRBV27 to TRBJ2-2, with D maybe TRBD2 (6 bases). Trimming left V 3 bases short and J 7 bases short, with 12 bases between. The length of the CDR3 is 14 residues. Germline V gene data show CDR1 as MNHEY and CDR2 as SMNVEV (reference sequence). The CDR3 sequence is CASSFAGRDGELFF. The CDR3 DNA sequence: TGTGCCAGCAGTTTTGCGGGACGTGACGGGGAGCTGTTTTTT.

This clone was seen more than once but under ten times. V is TRBV23-1 and J is TRBJ2-7; D unresolved. TRBV23-1 belongs to the ORF category, with a function that is uncertain. Between the trimmed V and J ends, which lost 3 bases and 4 bases, there was a span of 16 bases. The CDR3 loop spans 15 amino acids. The CDR3 DNA follows: TGCGCCAGCAGTCAGTCCTCGTGCGGCGTTTACGAGCAGTACTTC. Translated, it gives CASSQSSCGVYEQYF.

The J gene is TRBJ2-1, the V gene TRBV18; TRBD2 agrees at 12 bases. Per the germline V gene, CDR1 is KGHSH and CDR2 is LQKENI. CDR3 length: 20 residues. Trimming removed 3 bases from V and 7 bases from J; junction bases left unmatched: 19. The chain's CDR3 is CASSPLPTSGSGPTLNEQFF. The CDR3 coding sequence is TGTGCCAGCTCACCCCTCCCGACTAGCGGGAGTGGCCCTACTTTGAATGAGCAGTTCTTC.

This sequence joins TRBV4-1 and TRBJ2-5, with 9 bases that match TRBD1. The V gene's germline CDR1 is MGHRA and CDR2 YSYEKL. Trimming cost V 3 bases and J 5 bases; bases outside gene matches: 10. The CDR3 length is 16 residues. The CDR3 protein is CASSHLSGQGYETQYF. In nucleotides, the CDR3 is TGCGCCAGCAGCCACCTGTCGGGACAGGGTTACGAGACCCAGTACTTC.

This chain joins TRBV2 and TRBJ2-7; D call uncertain. The V gene lost 4 bases and the J gene lost 2 bases, with 9 bases spanning the gap. This CDR3 is 13 amino acids long. The germline V gene has CDR1 SNHLY and CDR2 FYNNEI. CDR3 bases: TGTGCCAGCAGTGTAGCAAACACCTACGAGCAGTACTTC. Protein product: CASSVANTYEQYF.

There are a few counts of this clone. The chain links TRBV7-9 to TRBJ2-7; D might be TRBD1 (6 bases). V shed 6 bases and J shed 3 bases, with 15 bases lying between them. The CDR3 is 14 amino acids. The germline CDR1 and CDR2 sequences are SEHNR and FQNEAQ (reference sequence). CDR3 DNA sequence: TGTGCCAGCAGTTTACAGGGACCAAACTACGAGCAGTACTTC. It yields the protein CASSLQGPNYEQYF.

The chain couples TRBV5-1 to TRBJ1-4; no reliable D call. Germline-derived CDR1 and CDR2 are SGHRS and YFSETQ. The length of the CDR3 is 13 residues. The V end lost 4 bases, the J end lost 6 bases, and 10 bases lay between the germline ends. The CDR3 bases are TGCGCCAGCAGCGGGGTTAGGGATGAAAAACTGTTTTTT. It translates to CASSGVRDEKLFF.

The V gene is TRBV7-9, the J gene TRBJ1-1; D might be TRBD1 (5 bases). The CDR3 runs 14 residues. Germline values: CDR1 SEHNR, CDR2 FQNEAQ (reference sequence). With 3 bases removed from V and 5 bases from J, the gap between germline ends came to 13 bases. As DNA, the CDR3 is TGTGCCAGCAGCTTGCCAGGGAGGGCGACTGAAGCTTTCTTT. It specifies CASSLPGRATEAFF.

This clone was recorded a few times. The chain links TRBV29-1 to TRBJ1-2; a weak D match, TRBD1 (6 bases). The CDR3 spans 13 residues. V gave up 7 bases and J gave up 0 bases, with 12 bases separating them. CDR1 and CDR2 from the germline V gene are SQVTM and ANQGSEA. This CDR3 is CSALTGPNYGYTF. As DNA, the CDR3 is TGCAGCGCTCTTACAGGGCCTAACTATGGCTACACCTTC.